One sample yielded the 12 T cell receptor beta chains listed below, sequenced in a study of blood T cell repertoires in COVID-19. Some clones are missing from TCRdb's copy, which holds only in-frame ones; the method was immunoSEQ multiplex PCR. Of some 80,000 clones listed, 75% to 85% are singletons. Sequenced sample: peripheral blood. The receptors were gathered from a woman aged 80 or over with active or convalescent COVID-19.

V gene TRBV2 combines with J gene TRBJ1-5, with 11 bases matching TRBD1. With V trimmed by 0 bases and J by 6 bases, 10 bases remained unmatched. CDR1 and CDR2 from the germline V gene are SNHLY and FYNNEI. The CDR3 contains 18 residues. CDR3 in DNA: TGTGCCAGCAGTGAAGCTGTAGGGACAGGGGGATTAGGTCAGCCCCAGCATTTT. It codes for CASSEAVGTGGLGQPQHF.

The genes are TRBV25-1 and TRBJ1-5; D unresolved. The ends were cut back, 4 bases at V and 3 bases at J, with 7 bases in the middle. The germline gives CDR1 MGHDK, CDR2 SYGVNS. The CDR3 spans 13 residues. The CDR3 DNA follows: TGTGCCAGCAGTGGAGGGATCAATCAGCCCCAGCATTTT. Encoded protein: CASSGGINQPQHF.

The chain is built from TRBV10-3 and TRBJ1-2; D is ambiguous. CDR1 is ENHRY, CDR2 SYGVKD, per germline. Trimming left V 4 bases short and J 2 bases short, with 17 bases between. The CDR3 spans 16 residues. CDR3 sequence: CAISVSAPGNNYGYTF. DNA for the CDR3: TGTGCCATCAGTGTTTCTGCTCCGGGGAACAACTATGGCTACACCTTC.

The CDR3 DNA is TGTGCCAGCAGCTGGCCCGGGACAGGAGGACAGACCCAGTACTTC. Protein: CASSWPGTGGQTQYF. This chain links TRBV5-6 with TRBJ2-5; TRBD1 aligns across 8 bases. This CDR3 has 15 residues. CDR1 SGHDT and CDR2 YYEEEE come from the germline V gene. V was pared by 3 bases and J by 6 bases, with 10 bases of the junction left unmatched.

The chain is built from TRBV10-1 and TRBJ2-5, with unresolved D. CDR3 length: 12 residues. Germline V gives CDR1 WNHNN, CDR2 SYGVQD (reference sequence). Trimming left V 8 bases short and J 2 bases short, with 9 bases between. DNA for the CDR3: TGCGCCAGCCCTGGCAGTCAAGAGACCCAGTACTTC. This encodes CASPGSQETQYF.

The V call is TRBV25-1, the J call TRBJ1-2, with D tentatively TRBD1 (6 bases). V lost 3 bases to trimming and J lost 2 bases, with 13 bases between them. This CDR3 is 15 amino acids long. Germline lookup yields CDR1 MGHDK and CDR2 SYGVNS. This CDR3 reads CASSDGAGVNYGYTF. As DNA, the CDR3 is TGTGCCAGCAGTGACGGTGCAGGGGTGAACTATGGCTACACCTTC.

CDR3 sequence (DNA): TGTGCCAGCTCACCAGGGACAGGGGGCTACGGTAACACCGGGGAGCTGTTTTTT. Translated, it gives CASSPGTGGYGNTGELFF. J is TRBJ2-2 and V is TRBV18; TRBD1 agrees at 12 bases. The V gene end was trimmed by 2 bases and the J gene end by 2 bases; junction bases not matched to a gene: 6. Germline CDR1 KGHSH, CDR2 LQKENI. The CDR3 length is 18 residues.

J is TRBJ1-6 and V is TRBV5-5; 7 bases fit TRBD1. There are 15 residues in the CDR3. J gave up 7 bases and V 6 bases, and 10 bases lay outside the gene matches. CDR1 is SGHKS and CDR2 is YYEKEE in the germline V gene (reference sequence). The CDR3 protein is CASTPGQMENSPLHF. The CDR3 coding sequence is TGTGCCAGCACCCCGGGACAGATGGAGAATTCACCCCTCCACTTT.

The chain recombines TRBV19 with TRBJ1-5, with 8 bases lining up with TRBD1. This CDR3 has 14 residues. Germline assignment: CDR1 LNHDA and CDR2 SQIVND (reference sequence). V lost 6 bases and J lost 2; bases outside the gene matches: 3. The DNA of the CDR3 is TGTGCCAGTAGCCCACAGGGGGGCAATCAGCCCCAGCATTTT. Its translation: CASSPQGGNQPQHF.

The V and J genes are TRBV21-1 and TRBJ1-1; the table's D call, TRBD1, has no DNA check behind it. TRBV21-1 is annotated as a pseudogene. The CDR3 consists of 13 residues. The DNA for the CDR3 is TGTGCCAGCATCGGACAGGAGAGCACTGAAGCTTTCTTT. Translation: CASIGQESTEAFF.

The V gene is TRBV28, the J gene TRBJ1-4, with a possible D match to TRBD1 (6 bases). The germline gives CDR1 MDHEN, CDR2 SYDVKM. The CDR3 loop spans 13 amino acids. Trimming removed 9 bases from V and 6 bases from J, with 14 bases in between. Here the CDR3 DNA reads TGTGCCAGTTACCAGGGGAGTGATGAAAAACTGTTTTTT. Protein sequence: CASYQGSDEKLFF.

This chain connects TRBV10-1 to TRBJ2-3; TRBD2 aligns across 7 bases. Germline values: CDR1 WNHNN, CDR2 SYGVQD (reference sequence). The length of the CDR3 is 23 residues. V was pared by 4 bases and J by 0 bases, with 28 bases of the junction left unmatched. The CDR3 reads CASSGTSSGSHVRLVSSTDTQYF. The CDR3 DNA reads as TGCGCCAGCAGTGGCACCTCTAGCGGTAGTCACGTACGGCTGGTCTCAAGCACAGATACGCAGTATTTT.